Listed below are T cell receptor beta chains from one sample, sequenced in a study of blood T cell repertoires in COVID-19. TCRdb's table, derived via immunoSEQ multiplex PCR, lists solely in-frame clones and lacks some. The table shows some 70,000 clones, with around 87% occurring only once. Sequenced sample: peripheral blood. These receptors came from a man aged 45 to 65 with active COVID-19. Both conserved end residues are part of each CDR3. Fields, in order: J gene, clone size, V gene, CDR3 protein. Clone sizes are given selectively: once, few, many, or a class where the clone is expanded.

TRBJ2-3,NA,TRBV7-2,CASSSLTSGARTDTQYF
TRBJ1-4,NA,TRBV27,CASSLSSGRGKKLFF
TRBJ1-2,NA,TRBV24-1,CATSDFRQGEKPYYGYTF
TRBJ2-2,NA,TRBV28,CASSLFFSGSGGNTGELFF
TRBJ1-6,NA,TRBV28,CASTLLGGSDSPLHF
TRBJ2-1,NA,TRBV7-9,CASSLGSYNEQFF
TRBJ1-3,NA,TRBV30,CAWDSSGNTIYF
TRBJ2-6,NA,TRBV27,CASSPRDSGANVLTF
TRBJ1-6,NA,TRBV19,CASSWAVDYNSPLHF
TRBJ2-7,NA,TRBV4-3,CASSHNSRTGEYEQYF
TRBJ2-3,NA,TRBV19,CASSPLAGADTQYF
TRBJ2-1,NA,TRBV30,CAWGPRRGRTYNEQFF
TRBJ2-7,NA,TRBV6-1,CASSEVMATYEQYF
TRBJ2-1,NA,TRBV5-1,CASSLVPGQGASNEQFF
TRBJ1-3,NA,TRBV28,CASSLNPRTGGNTIYF
TRBJ2-7,NA,TRBV28,CASRKQGPISYEQYF
TRBJ1-6,NA,TRBV19,CASSASGQGDGSPLHF
TRBJ2-7,NA,TRBV6-2/TRBV6-3,CASSPQAGFLSYEQYF
TRBJ2-5,NA,TRBV5-1,CASSPWTVQETQYF
TRBJ2-7,NA,TRBV7-9,CASSLQTGLSHEQYF
TRBJ1-6,NA,TRBV5-1,CASSDEQAGGSPLHF
TRBJ1-5,few,TRBV7-2,CASSLTAGNYQPQHF
TRBJ2-1,NA,TRBV4-1,CASSHPGLAGPENEQFF
TRBJ2-5,NA,TRBV7-3,CASSLGGAGETQYF
TRBJ2-2,NA,TRBV19,CASSGGQYTGELFF
TRBJ1-4,NA,TRBV5-1,CASSLDTGGEKLFF
TRBJ2-7,once,TRBV9,CASSVWTSGEQYF
TRBJ2-1,NA,TRBV4-2,CASSLRGTSGRDEQFF
TRBJ2-3,NA,TRBV9,CASSAGTSLSTDTQYF
TRBJ2-5,NA,TRBV6-6,CASTGTGQQETQYF
TRBJ1-1,NA,TRBV6-6,CASRPQGMGLNTEAFF
TRBJ2-5,NA,TRBV27,CASSFSGIVETQYF
TRBJ2-7,NA,TRBV9,CASSVGQGPSYEQYF